Below, 28 T cell receptor beta chains from the same sample are listed, as sequenced in a study of T cells in Graves' hyperthyroidism and ophthalmopathy. RNA transcripts provided the source from which TCR beta CDR3 regions were amplified. TCR CDR3 underwent first-round RT-PCR with the HTBI primer set. MiXCR was run by TCRdb on the multiplex PCR reads, yielding one entry per CDR3 protein. Here the sample spans 300,000 to 400,000 distinct CDR3 sequences, about 15% being singletons. Sequencing was carried out using blood. The source of these receptors is a woman aged 25 to 39 with Graves' ophthalmopathy.

This rearrangement joins TRBV28 to TRBJ1-3; 7 bases map to TRBD1. After removal of 2 bases from V and 0 bases from J, the junction contained 4 bases not matched to a gene. The germline CDR1 and CDR2 sequences are MDHEN and SYDVKM. The length of the CDR3 is 16 residues. DNA of the CDR3: TGTGCCAGCAGTTTACGGACAGGCCTCTCTGGAAACACCATATATTTT. Protein sequence: CASSLRTGLSGNTIYF.

The sample holds many counts of this clonotype. The chain uses TRBV9 and TRBJ2-5; the D call may be TRBD1 or TRBD2 (5 bases each). Deletions cut 4 bases from V and 3 bases from J, with 16 bases between. There are 15 residues in the CDR3. Germline CDR1 SGDLS, CDR2 YYNGEE. For the CDR3, the DNA is TGTGCCAGCAGCCGGGACGGCAGGCCCAAAGAGACCCAGTACTTC. Protein sequence: CASSRDGRPKETQYF.

This clonotype was seen only a few times. V gene TRBV10-3 combines with J gene TRBJ2-2, with 7 bases aligning to TRBD1. The CDR3 consists of 14 residues. V shed 7 bases and J 3 bases; nucleotides not matched to a gene: 5. Germline V gene data show CDR1 as ENHRY and CDR2 as SYGVKD. For the CDR3, the DNA is TGTGCCATCAAGGGAGACAGGGACACCGGGGAGCTGTTTTTT. This translates into CAIKGDRDTGELFF.

This clonotype has a count of ten or more. This rearrangement joins TRBV30 to TRBJ1-2; no clear D. The CDR3 totals 16 residues. V shed 4 bases and J shed 0 bases, with 18 bases lying between them. Germline V CDR1 and CDR2: GTSNPN, SVGIG (reference sequence). CDR3 region: CAWTSRRRLPNYGYTF. The CDR3 nucleotides are TGTGCCTGGACCTCCCGTCGCCGACTGCCTAACTATGGCTACACCTTC.

This clonotype was recorded at least ten times. The rearrangement links TRBV6-1 to TRBJ2-7; D is undetermined. Germline loops: CDR1 MNHNS, CDR2 SASEGT. This CDR3 comprises 12 residues. V lost 10 bases and J 7 bases, leaving 17 bases between the germline ends. This CDR3 is CATQKDPPEQYF. The CDR3 nucleotides read TGTGCCACCCAAAAAGATCCACCAGAGCAGTACTTC.

This clonotype was counted only a few times. The chain recombines TRBV15 with TRBJ2-3; TRBD2 matches at 10 bases. The V gene's germline CDR1 is LNHNV and CDR2 YYDKDF (reference sequence). This CDR3 is built from 14 residues. V trimming: 6 bases; J trimming: 3 bases; junction bases outside the gene matches: 3. Written as DNA, the CDR3 is TGTGCCACCAGGGAGACTAGCGGGACAGATACGCAGTATTTT. This codes for CATRETSGTDTQYF.

This clonotype showed up many times. The CDR3: CASQPGDRDRNTEAFF. CDR3 sequence (DNA): TGCGCCAGCCAACCGGGGGACAGGGATAGGAACACTGAAGCTTTCTTT. The chain uses TRBV5-1 and TRBJ1-1, with 9 nucleotides matching TRBD1. V trimming: 7 bases; J trimming: 1 base; junction bases outside the gene matches: 11. The CDR3 totals 16 residues. Germline lookup yields CDR1 SGHRS and CDR2 YFSETQ.

This clonotype was counted only a few times. For the CDR3, the DNA is TGCAGCGTTGAAGTATGGTTTGAGGAAAAACTGTTTTTT. Translating it yields CSVEVWFEEKLFF. The chain employs TRBV29-1 and TRBJ1-4; unclear D gene. CDR1 and CDR2 from the germline V gene are SQVTM and ANQGSEA. This CDR3 spans 13 amino acids. V lost 1 base to trimming and J lost 8 bases, with 11 bases between them.

This clonotype was counted ten times or more. This chain joins TRBV5-1 and TRBJ1-4; 7 bases map to TRBD1. CDR1 and CDR2 (germline): SGHRS, YFSETQ. The CDR3 runs 17 residues. V trimming: 0 bases; J trimming: 3 bases; junction bases outside the gene matches: 8. The CDR3 DNA is TGCGCCAGCAGCTTGGCACCCACCGGGACAGCTAATGAAAAACTGTTTTTT. Residues: CASSLAPTGTANEKLFF.

This clonotype was counted ten times or more. CDR3 DNA sequence: TGTGCCAGCAGCCAAGATCCGGGGTCGCCCTCCTACAATGAGCAGTTCTTC. As protein: CASSQDPGSPSYNEQFF. This chain uses TRBV14 with TRBJ2-1; TRBD2 might be the D (5 bases). From germline, CDR1 is SGHDN and CDR2 FVKESK. This CDR3 is 17 amino acids long. Trimming removed 0 bases at V and 0 bases at J, with 12 bases between.

The chain combines TRBV29-1 with TRBJ1-1, with D hard to call. The V end lost 5 bases, the J end lost 10 bases, and 11 bases lay between the germline ends. The V gene's germline CDR1 is SQVTM and CDR2 ANQGSEA. This CDR3 has 10 residues. The CDR3, as DNA: TGCAGCGTTTACAGTCCTGGAGCTTTCTTT. The encoded protein is CSVYSPGAFF.

There are many counts of this clonotype. This chain joins TRBV30 and TRBJ2-3; D is perhaps TRBD2 (5 bases). The germline V and J ends were trimmed by 4 bases and 0 bases, with 14 bases remaining between them. The germline gives CDR1 GTSNPN, CDR2 SVGIG (reference sequence). This CDR3 has 15 residues. CDR3 region: CAWTVSGSSTDTQYF. CDR3 in DNA: TGTGCCTGGACCGTCAGCGGTTCTAGCACAGATACGCAGTATTTT.

This clonotype was seen ten or more times. This chain uses TRBV7-2 with TRBJ1-3; no firm D call. Germline-derived CDR1 and CDR2 are SGHTA and FQGNSA. CDR3 length: 16 residues. V gave up 0 bases and J gave up 0 bases, with 9 bases separating them. CDR3 nucleotide sequence: TGTGCCAGCAGCTTAGCGGCCCCTGGCTCTGGAAACACCATATATTTT. Its protein product is CASSLAAPGSGNTIYF.

Only a few counts were recorded for this clonotype. The genes are TRBV19 and TRBJ2-3; possible D gene TRBD1, 6 bases. This CDR3 is built from 16 residues. CDR1 is LNHDA and CDR2 is SQIVND in the germline V gene (reference sequence). Trimming removed 5 bases from V and 2 bases from J, with 17 bases in between. The CDR3 DNA sequence: TGTGCCAGTAGTGGTCAGGGGCGCTCCCCCACAGATACGCAGTATTTT. Translated, it gives CASSGQGRSPTDTQYF.

In its sample, this clonotype was seen a few times. J is TRBJ2-6 and V is TRBV29-1; 7 bases agree with TRBD1. Losses at the gene ends were 6 bases for V and 3 bases for J; bases not matched to a gene: 5. CDR3 length: 14 amino acids. Germline CDR1 and CDR2: SQVTM and ANQGSEA. The CDR3 DNA is TGCAGCGTCCAACAGGGGAGTGGGGCCAACGTCCTGACTTTC. Encoded protein: CSVQQGSGANVLTF.

This clonotype was observed once. A read error is possible here, since a much larger clone lies one base away. V gene TRBV19 combines with J gene TRBJ2-7; maybe TRBD1 (6 bases). Germline lookup yields CDR1 LNHDA and CDR2 SQIVND (reference sequence). The V gene lost 3 bases and the J gene lost 6 bases, with 18 bases spanning the gap. This CDR3 spans 15 amino acids. The CDR3 DNA reads TGTGCCAGTAGTATCGTCGGGGCAGGGGCCTGCGAGCAGTACTTC. Amino acids: CASSIVGAGACEQYF.

At least ten counts were recorded for this clonotype. This sequence joins TRBV3-1 and TRBJ1-2; tentative D call: TRBD1 (5 bases). Looked up from germline, CDR1 is LGHDT and CDR2 is YNNKEL (reference sequence). The CDR3 spans 15 residues. V gave up 1 base and J gave up 3 bases, with 12 bases separating them. The CDR3 nucleotides are TGTGCCAGCAGCCAAGTACCCGACAGCTACTATGGCTACACCTTC. Its translation is CASSQVPDSYYGYTF.

V usage is TRBV27 and J usage is TRBJ1-6; unclear D gene. V lost 6 bases and J 13 bases, leaving 19 bases between the germline ends. Per the germline V gene, CDR1 is MNHEY and CDR2 is SMNVEV (reference sequence). The CDR3 extends over 14 amino acids. The CDR3 bases are TGTGCCAGCAGACGGGGAATGGACCCGGGGCCCCTCCACTTT. It yields the protein CASRRGMDPGPLHF.

On this clonotype itself: This may stem from a read error, because a much larger clone lies one nucleotide away. The rearrangement uses TRBV20-1 and TRBJ1-5; 8 nucleotides match TRBD1. The CDR3 extends over 16 amino acids. V lost 0 bases, J lost 3 bases, and 7 bases stayed unmatched. Looked up from germline, CDR1 is DFQATT and CDR2 is SNEGSKA (reference sequence). The CDR3 bases are TGCAGTGCTAGAGATTGTGACAGGGGCACCAATCAGCCCCAGCATTTT. Protein sequence: CSARDCDRGTNQPQHF.

This chain connects TRBV7-9 to TRBJ1-3; D call uncertain. The germline V and J ends were trimmed by 3 bases and 0 bases, with 6 bases remaining between them. The CDR3 extends over 14 amino acids. CDR1 is SEHNR, CDR2 FQNEAQ, per germline (reference sequence). CDR3 DNA sequence: TGTGCCAGCAGCTTGGAGAGCTCTGGAAACACCATATATTTT. Amino acid sequence: CASSLESSGNTIYF.

This clonotype was seen many times. This chain joins TRBV11-2 and TRBJ2-3; 13 positions agree with TRBD2. The germline CDR1 and CDR2 sequences are SGHAT and FQNNGV. The CDR3 spans 17 residues. Trimming removed 7 bases from V and 4 bases from J; junction bases left unmatched: 11. DNA for the CDR3: TGTGCCAGCAACTCCCCCTGGACTAGCGGGGGTGCAGATACGCAGTATTTT. Translated: CASNSPWTSGGADTQYF.

This clonotype was seen at least ten times. V and J are TRBV5-8 and TRBJ1-6, with D hard to call. Germline CDR1 and CDR2: SGHTS and YDEGEE. The CDR3 contains 13 residues. V was pared by 7 bases and J by 13 bases, with 18 bases between. CDR3 nucleotide sequence: TGTGCCAGCTCGGACGGGAGAATTCGTCCCCTCCACTTT. This gives the protein CASSDGRIRPLHF.

This clonotype was seen repeatedly, ten times or more. V usage is TRBV12-3 or TRBV12-4 and J usage is TRBJ2-7; either TRBD1 or TRBD2 may supply D (6 bases each). Trimming took 3 bases from V and 3 from J, leaving 12 bases between them. The CDR3 spans 14 residues. This CDR3 reads CASSLGGHLYEQYF. DNA of the CDR3: TGTGCCAGCAGTTTGGGGGGACATCTCTACGAGCAGTACTTC.

The table lists this clonotype with a few counts. The chain combines TRBV9 with TRBJ1-4; D perhaps matches TRBD1 (6 bases). The V end was cut by 3 bases, the J end by 3 bases, with 12 bases between. This CDR3 contains 15 residues. CDR1 and CDR2 (germline): SGDLS, YYNGEE. This chain's CDR3 is CASSGATGPNEKLFF. DNA of the CDR3: TGTGCCAGCAGCGGAGCGACAGGCCCTAATGAAAAACTGTTTTTT.

This clonotype was recorded many times. The CDR3 DNA sequence: TGTGCCAGCAGTCGCGTCGCGCAGGTTATCAATCAGCCCCAGCATTTT. It codes for CASSRVAQVINQPQHF. The chain recombines TRBV28 with TRBJ1-5; D is unclear. Germline V lookup: CDR1 MDHEN, CDR2 SYDVKM. Between the trimmed V and J ends, which lost 5 bases and 3 bases, there was a span of 17 bases. The CDR3 has 16 amino acids.

The sample holds many counts of this clonotype. V gene TRBV12-3 or TRBV12-4 combines with J gene TRBJ2-1; possibly TRBD2 for D (6 bases). V was cut by 5 bases and J by 7 bases, with 15 bases left in between. This CDR3 spans 14 amino acids. The CDR3 DNA reads TGTGCCAGCAGTAGAACTGAAAGCGGGAATGAGCAGTTCTTC. Protein: CASSRTESGNEQFF.

This clonotype was counted many times. V and J are TRBV28 and TRBJ2-2; possibly TRBD1 for D (6 bases). V shed 10 bases and J shed 2 bases, with 11 bases lying between them. The V gene's germline CDR1 is MDHEN and CDR2 SYDVKM. The length of the CDR3 is 13 residues. The CDR3, as DNA: TGTGCCACTGACAGGACCAACACCGGGGAGCTGTTTTTT. Its translation is CATDRTNTGELFF.

Ten or more counts support this clonotype. The CDR3 loop reads CASASVGGSNQPQHF. Here the CDR3 DNA reads TGTGCCAGCGCCTCGGTGGGGGGCAGCAATCAGCCCCAGCATTTT. J is TRBJ1-5 and V is TRBV5-8; TRBD1 is a possible D gene (6 bases). Per germline, CDR1 SGHTS and CDR2 YDEGEE. The V and J ends lost 7 bases and 1 base respectively, with 15 bases between them. The CDR3 extends over 15 amino acids.